The 28 T cell receptor beta chains in this list originate from one sample, sequenced in a study of blood T cell repertoires in COVID-19. Clones were read by immunoSEQ multiplex PCR, and TCRdb kept only the in-frame ones, dropping some. The data contain approximately 200,000 clones, approximately 86% of them singletons. Sequencing used PBMCs or T cells enriched from blood (not recorded which). These receptor sequences come from a woman in her 30s who had been exposed to COVID-19.

The chain carries TRBV19 and TRBJ1-4, with 9 bases identical to TRBD1. Looked up from germline, CDR1 is LNHDA and CDR2 is SQIVND (reference sequence). Trimming removed 5 bases from V and 5 bases from J; junction bases left unmatched: 9. This CDR3 has 16 amino acids. The DNA of the CDR3 is TGTGCCAGTAGTTCATGGGACAGGGCGGCGAATGAAAAACTGTTTTTT. Its translation: CASSSWDRAANEKLFF.

The chain is built from TRBV29-1 and TRBJ1-2; TRBD1 matches at 8 bases. In germline, CDR1 is SQVTM, CDR2 ANQGSEA. The junction had 9 bases not matched to a gene; V was cut back by 7 bases and J by 5 bases. This CDR3 has 13 residues. The CDR3 nucleotides read TGCAGCGCCTTACAGGGGGATGGGTATGGCTACACCTTC. Translated: CSALQGDGYGYTF.

This clone was recorded once. CDR3 sequence reads: CASSEAASYEQYF. CDR3 DNA sequence: TGTGCCAGCAGTGAAGCGGCTTCCTACGAGCAGTACTTC. The rearrangement links TRBV25-1 to TRBJ2-7; D call uncertain. The CDR3 totals 13 residues. Germline V lookup: CDR1 MGHDK, CDR2 SYGVNS. V was cut by 2 bases and J by 1 base, with 6 bases left in between.

The chain recombines TRBV10-3 with TRBJ2-1; 12 bases agree with TRBD2. Trimming took 6 bases from V and 8 from J; bases not matched to a gene: 5. CDR1 is ENHRY, CDR2 SYGVKD, per germline. The CDR3 is made up of 14 amino acids. CDR3 sequence reads: CAISLRTSGDEQFF. The CDR3 coding sequence is TGTGCCATCAGCCTCCGGACTAGCGGGGATGAGCAGTTCTTC.

V usage is TRBV27 and J usage is TRBJ1-6; TRBD1 agrees at 7 bases. The CDR3 length is 14 residues. J was trimmed by 6 bases and V by 3 bases; bases with no gene match: 2. Per the germline V gene, CDR1 is MNHEY and CDR2 is SMNVEV (reference sequence). The CDR3 nucleotides are TGTGCCAGCAGTTTTAGGGGGCCTAATTCACCCCTCCACTTT. Protein sequence: CASSFRGPNSPLHF.

The V gene is TRBV5-1, the J gene TRBJ2-7, with D unresolved. Trimming shortened V by 4 bases and J by 5 bases, and 10 bases separated the two germline ends. Germline V gene lookup returns CDR1 SGHRS and CDR2 YFSETQ. The CDR3 extends over 12 amino acids. CDR3 region: CASSVSRNEQYF. The DNA of the CDR3 is TGCGCCAGCAGCGTTTCCAGGAACGAGCAGTACTTC.

The chain combines TRBV11-3 with TRBJ2-7; 8 bases are shared with TRBD1. CDR3 length equals 14 residues. With 6 bases clipped from V and 1 base from J, the junction kept 5 bases outside the gene matches. CDR1 and CDR2 from the germline V gene are SGHNT and YENEEA. The CDR3 bases are TGTGCCAGCAGTCATCGGACAGGGTCCTACGAGCAGTACTTC. Protein product: CASSHRTGSYEQYF.

This chain uses TRBV19 with TRBJ1-3, with 7 bases identical to TRBD1. This CDR3 has 14 residues. Germline V gives CDR1 LNHDA, CDR2 SQIVND (reference sequence). J lost 3 bases, V lost 5 bases, and 4 bases had no gene match. The CDR3 DNA follows: TGTGCCAGTAGTCGACAGGGCTATGGAAACACCATATATTTT. Its protein is CASSRQGYGNTIYF.

CDR3 protein: CASSPTLQETQYF. The CDR3 DNA follows: TGTGCCAGCTCACCGACTCTCCAAGAGACCCAGTACTTC. The chain combines TRBV18 with TRBJ2-5; no definite D call. This CDR3 contains 13 residues. Germline V gives CDR1 KGHSH, CDR2 LQKENI. Trimming removed 3 bases at V and 1 base at J, with 6 bases between. Looking up the rest from reference TRBV18 and TRBJ2-5 gives the full variable domain: NAGVMQNPRHLVRRRGQEARLRCSPMKGHSHVYWYRQLPEEGLKFMVYLQKENIIDESGMPKERFSAEFPKEGPSILRIQQVVRGDSAAYFCASSPTLQETQYFGPGTRLLVL.

The count of this clone is one. The rearrangement links TRBV25-1 to TRBJ1-2, with TRBD1 as a possible D gene (5 bases). Looked up from germline, CDR1 is MGHDK and CDR2 is SYGVNS. The CDR3 runs to 14 residues. The V and J ends lost 3 bases and 8 bases respectively, with 16 bases between them. This CDR3 is CASSDSQGIDGYTF. In nucleotides, the CDR3 is TGTGCCAGCAGTGATTCGCAGGGAATAGACGGCTACACCTTC.

The J gene is TRBJ1-1, the V gene TRBV14, with D perhaps matching TRBD1 (5 bases). V lost 4 bases to trimming and J lost 4 bases, with 13 bases between them. Germline CDR1 reads SGHDN; CDR2 reads FVKESK. The CDR3 totals 14 residues. The CDR3 reads CASSPTVGFTEAFF. CDR3 bases: TGTGCCAGCAGCCCGACAGTGGGGTTCACTGAAGCTTTCTTT. Together with reference TRBV14 and TRBJ1-1, the CDR3 gives the full variable domain: EAGVTQFPSHSVIEKGQTVTLRCDPISGHDNLYWYRRVMGKEIKFLLHFVKESKQDESGMPNNRFLAERTGGTYSTLKVQPAELEDSGVYFCASSPTVGFTEAFFGQGTRLTVV.

This chain connects TRBV3-1 (or the pseudogene TRBV3-2) to TRBJ2-3; TRBD2 matches at 12 bases. Germline V gene lookup returns CDR1 LGHDT and CDR2 YNNKEL (reference sequence). The V gene end was trimmed by 4 bases and the J gene end by 0 bases; junction bases not matched to a gene: 2. The CDR3 extends over 16 amino acids. As DNA, the CDR3 is TGTGCCAGCAGCCCCGGACTAGCGGGAAGCACAGATACGCAGTATTTT. Protein product: CASSPGLAGSTDTQYF.

This rearrangement joins TRBV11-2 to TRBJ1-4; 8 nucleotides align to TRBD1. Germline CDR1 reads SGHAT; CDR2 reads FQNNGV. The ends lost 5 bases at V and 8 bases at J; junction bases unmatched: 16. This CDR3 contains 17 residues. In DNA, the CDR3 is TGTGCCAGCAGCCTACGGACAGGGTTCATGACATACGAAAAACTGTTTTTT. Its translation: CASSLRTGFMTYEKLFF.

The chain has TRBV3-1 (or the pseudogene TRBV3-2) and TRBJ2-7; the match to TRBD1 covers 8 bases. Germline V gene data show CDR1 as LGHDT and CDR2 as YNNKEL (reference sequence). Trimming cost V 0 bases and J 2 bases; bases outside gene matches: 3. The CDR3 covers 15 residues. CDR3 sequence (DNA): TGTGCCAGCAGCCAAGAAGGGACAGGAGCCTACGAGCAGTACTTC. Encoded protein: CASSQEGTGAYEQYF.

The chain has TRBV12-5 and TRBJ1-2; tentative D call: TRBD1 (6 bases). Germline V CDR1 and CDR2: LGHNT, FRNRAP. CDR3 length: 13 amino acids. V lost 6 bases to trimming and J lost 7 bases, with 15 bases between them. The CDR3 loop reads CASGNPGEGGYTF. The CDR3 DNA sequence: TGTGCTAGTGGGAACCCAGGGGAGGGTGGCTACACCTTC.

The rearrangement links TRBV25-1 to TRBJ2-7, with 10 bases identical to TRBD1. Germline values: CDR1 MGHDK, CDR2 SYGVNS. The CDR3 is 14 amino acids. V lost 1 base, J lost 3 bases, and 0 bases stayed unmatched. The CDR3 sequence: CASSEWDRGYEQYF. CDR3 DNA sequence: TGTGCCAGCAGTGAATGGGACAGGGGCTACGAGCAGTACTTC.

The V and J genes are TRBV24-1 and TRBJ2-1; 8 bases fit TRBD1. V dropped 5 bases and J dropped 6; count of bases not matched to a gene: 11. The CDR3 totals 16 residues. Germline V gene sequence: CDR1 KGHDR, CDR2 SFDVKD. This CDR3 is CATSVRGTGSLNEQFF. In DNA form, the CDR3 reads TGTGCCACCAGTGTCCGAGGGACAGGAAGCCTCAATGAGCAGTTCTTC.

The chain is built from TRBV2 and TRBJ1-5; 7 positions agree with TRBD1. Germline trimming cut 6 bases from V and 7 bases from J; bases unmatched to any gene: 6. This CDR3 region has 13 residues. Germline V lookup: CDR1 SNHLY, CDR2 FYNNEI. CDR3 bases: TGTGCCAGCAGCCTCGGACAGGACCAGCCCCAGCATTTT. Residues: CASSLGQDQPQHF.

The rearrangement uses TRBV6-5 and TRBJ1-1; D remains unclear. Germline V lookup: CDR1 MNHEY, CDR2 SVGAGI. The V end lost 10 bases, the J end lost 4 bases, and 19 bases lay between the germline ends. This CDR3 is built from 14 residues. The CDR3 is CATSDAGVGTEAFF. CDR3 bases: TGTGCCACCTCCGACGCGGGCGTGGGCACTGAAGCTTTCTTT.

The chain joins TRBV30 to TRBJ1-2, with 7 bases aligning to TRBD1. The CDR3 spans 11 residues. Germline CDR1 GTSNPN, CDR2 SVGIG (reference sequence). With 5 bases clipped from V and 7 bases from J, the junction kept 4 bases outside the gene matches. The CDR3 is CAWATGTGYTF. The DNA of the CDR3 is TGTGCCTGGGCGACAGGGACTGGCTACACCTTC. Full variable domain (missing parts from reference TRBV30 and TRBJ1-2): SQTIHQWPATLVQPVGSPLSLECTVEGTSNPNLYWYRQAAGRGLQLLFYSVGIGQISSEVPQNLSASRPQDRQFILSSKKLLLSDSGFYLCAWATGTGYTFGSGTRLTVV.

This clone was seen a few times. The genes are TRBV5-1 and TRBJ1-1; D is perhaps TRBD1 (6 bases). CDR1 is SGHRS and CDR2 is YFSETQ in the germline V gene. The CDR3 has 15 residues. The ends were cut back, 0 bases at V and 8 bases at J, with 17 bases in the middle. DNA for the CDR3: TGCGCCAGCAGCTTGGCAGTCTCAGGCGGGGGCGAAGCTTTCTTT. Its protein is CASSLAVSGGGEAFF.

This clone was recorded only once. This chain joins TRBV2 and TRBJ2-5; D gene ambiguous. The CDR3 contains 14 residues. The ends were cut back, 3 bases at V and 2 bases at J, with 10 bases in the middle. Germline CDR1 SNHLY, CDR2 FYNNEI. Written as DNA, the CDR3 is TGTGCCAGCAGTGAGCGCCCCTCTCAAGAGACCCAGTACTTC. It is translated as CASSERPSQETQYF.

The chain carries TRBV27 and TRBJ2-1; 7 bases fit TRBD2. This CDR3 spans 12 amino acids. V dropped 9 bases and J dropped 6; count of bases not matched to a gene: 5. Germline-derived CDR1 and CDR2 are MNHEY and SMNVEV (reference sequence). The CDR3 protein is CASGGEGNEQFF. CDR3 DNA sequence: TGTGCCAGTGGTGGGGAGGGCAATGAGCAGTTCTTC.

The chain uses TRBV3-1 (or the pseudogene TRBV3-2) and TRBJ2-2; 7 positions agree with TRBD1. Germline CDR1 LGHDT, CDR2 YNNKEL (reference sequence). The junction had 3 bases not matched to a gene; V was cut back by 1 base and J by 4 bases. This CDR3 region has 15 residues. The CDR3 is CASSQGAGGTGELFF. CDR3 nucleotides: TGTGCCAGCAGCCAAGGAGCAGGGGGCACCGGGGAGCTGTTTTTT.

The chain carries TRBV27 and TRBJ2-1; 7 bases are a match to TRBD2. Per the germline V gene, CDR1 is MNHEY and CDR2 is SMNVEV (reference sequence). The trim removed 3 bases at V and 4 bases at J, leaving 6 bases unmatched. The CDR3 has 15 amino acids. The CDR3 loop reads CASSLSRTSYNEQFF. The CDR3 DNA reads TGTGCCAGCAGTTTGTCCCGGACTAGTTACAATGAGCAGTTCTTC.

The chain recombines TRBV14 with TRBJ1-2; D not certain. V lost 0 bases and J 4 bases, leaving 6 bases between the germline ends. CDR1 is SGHDN and CDR2 is FVKESK in the germline V gene. The CDR3 is 13 amino acids. CDR3 protein: CASSQDTVYGYTF. As DNA, the CDR3 is TGTGCCAGCAGCCAAGACACAGTCTATGGCTACACCTTC.

This sequence joins TRBV5-1 and TRBJ1-2; D is possibly TRBD1 (5 bases). The CDR3 totals 16 residues. Germline CDR1 SGHRS, CDR2 YFSETQ. The V gene lost 0 bases and the J gene lost 3 bases, with 15 bases spanning the gap. The chain's CDR3 is CASSLVGDILDYGYTF. The CDR3 nucleotides read TGCGCCAGCAGCTTGGTAGGGGATATCCTAGACTATGGCTACACCTTC. Full variable domain (missing parts from reference TRBV5-1 and TRBJ1-2): KAGVTQTPRYLIKTRGQQVTLSCSPISGHRSVSWYQQTPGQGLQFLFEYFSETQRNKGNFPGRFSGRQFSNSRSEMNVSTLELGDSALYLCASSLVGDILDYGYTFGSGTRLTVV.

The rearrangement links TRBV5-1 to TRBJ1-2, with 9 positions matching TRBD1. Trimming removed 4 bases from V and 1 base from J; junction bases left unmatched: 8. The length of the CDR3 is 16 residues. CDR1 SGHRS and CDR2 YFSETQ come from the germline V gene. The DNA for the CDR3 is TGCGCCAGCAGCAAGGGACAGGGAACTCATAACTATGGCTACACCTTC. It encodes CASSKGQGTHNYGYTF.